What follows is one T cell receptor (beta chain) and its context. This entry is derived from a study of shared T cell receptors in the human thymus. This CDR3 spans 17 amino acids. V dropped 4 bases and J dropped 5; count of bases not matched to a gene: 13. Looked up from germline, CDR1 is LGHNA and CDR2 is YSLEER. This table comes from immunoSEQ multiplex PCR, and its TCRdb copy is limited to in-frame clones, with some not included. The sample has just under 550,000 clones, about 84% seen once; the top ten hold about 0.012%. These data were also reused for a study on human thymus T cells. This second study notes: What related research reported was that thymic repertoires overlapped highly among unrelated individuals.

The V and J genes are TRBV4-3 and TRBJ2-4, with 8 bases that match TRBD1. This sequence originates from a boy in the first two years of life with a congenital heart defect. Sequencing input: thymocytes. CDR3 DNA: TGCGCCAGCAGCCCCCCCTTTCGGACAGGGAGCCAAAACATTCAGTACTTC. Its protein product is CASSPPFRTGSQNIQYF.